This TCR beta chain comes out of a study of cytotoxic CD8 clonotypes in ibrutinib-treated CLL. Study in general: Treatment had run for a median about 12 months, range 6 to 36, when response samples were taken.

This clone turned up a few times. The CDR3 runs 16 residues. Trimming removed 4 bases at V and 0 bases at J, with 13 bases between. Germline values: CDR1 MNHNS, CDR2 SASEGT. Assay: immunoSEQ multiplex PCR; the TCRdb copy retains only in-frame clones and omits some. The table records roughly 54,000 clones, more than 55% of them present only once. The sequence was collected from a human donor with chronic lymphocytic leukemia. The sequences come from PBMCs, collected after 24 months of ibrutinib treatment. The V gene is TRBV6-1, the J gene TRBJ1-5; the D gene is possibly TRBD1 (5 bases). The CDR3 DNA sequence: TGTGCCAGCAGTGGCGGAGGGACCCATAGCAATCAGCCCCAGCATTTT. It encodes CASSGGGTHSNQPQHF.